Listed below are T cell receptor beta chains from one sample, sequenced in a study of cytomegalovirus exposure and HLA in healthy donors. The protocol was immunoSEQ multiplex PCR, while the TCRdb copy is restricted to in-frame clones and leaves out a portion. The sample carries some 150,000 clones, roughly nine tenths recorded once. What was sequenced was PBMCs. Source of these receptors: a woman in her late teens or twenties in good health and CMV-seropositive. The CDR3 runs from the conserved cysteine through the conserved F or W. The order of the fields is CDR3 DNA, CDR3 protein, J gene, V gene, clone size, D gene. The D gene is left open where the match is weak. Clone size, where shown, is once, few, many, or a class for clones that have expanded.

TGTGCCAGCAACCCGATAGCGTTGGACGGGGGGAACGAGCAGTACTTC | CASNPIALDGGNEQYF | TRBJ2-7 | TRBV27 | NA | TRBD2
TGTGCCAGCAGCCAGACAGGGCCGCAGGCCCAGCATTTT | CASSQTGPQAQHF | TRBJ1-5 | TRBV7-2 | NA | TRBD1
TGTGCCAGCAAACCGGGGGGCAGCAATGAGCAGTTCTTC | CASKPGGSNEQFF | TRBJ2-1 | TRBV2 | NA | NA
TGTGCCAGCAGTTCGCCCCGGGCAGGGGTTGGCGGCTACACCTTC | CASSSPRAGVGGYTF | TRBJ1-2 | TRBV27 | once | NA
TGTGCCAGCAGGGAAATACCGGGACAGGGCTCCTACGAGCAGTACTTC | CASREIPGQGSYEQYF | TRBJ2-7 | TRBV6-1 | NA | TRBD1
TGTGCCAGCAGTTTATCTTTCCCCCCGGGGGTGCAAGAGACCCAGTACTTC | CASSLSFPPGVQETQYF | TRBJ2-5 | TRBV27 | NA | NA
TGTGCCAGCTCACCCCCTGGGGGGGATAATTCACCCCTCCACTTT | CASSPPGGDNSPLHF | TRBJ1-6 | TRBV18 | few | NA
TGCGCCAGCAGCCTAGGGGGAGAAGCTTTCTTT | CASSLGGEAFF | TRBJ1-1 | TRBV5-1 | once | NA
TGTGCCATCGGCATGTCGTCCACAGATACGCAGTATTTT | CAIGMSSTDTQYF | TRBJ2-3 | TRBV10-3 | NA | NA
TGTGCCTGGAGACTTGACAAGAACACTGAAGCTTTCTTT | CAWRLDKNTEAFF | TRBJ1-1 | TRBV30 | few | NA
TGTGCCAGCAGCGTAGGGGGCAGAACTGAAGCTTTCTTT | CASSVGGRTEAFF | TRBJ1-1 | TRBV9 | NA | NA
TGTGCCAGCAGTAGAACTAAAGCAGATACGCAGTATTTT | CASSRTKADTQYF | TRBJ2-3 | TRBV7-2 | once | NA
TGTGCCTGGAGTCTAGCGAGAGAGACCCAGTACTTC | CAWSLARETQYF | TRBJ2-5 | TRBV30 | NA | NA
TGCGCCAGCAGCTCGGACAGGGGGGACTATGGCTACACCTTC | CASSSDRGDYGYTF | TRBJ1-2 | TRBV5-1 | NA | TRBD1
TGTGCCAGCAGACTCTTTAGCTCCTACGAGCAGTACTTC | CASRLFSSYEQYF | TRBJ2-7 | TRBV28 | NA | NA
TGTGCCAGCAGTTTACGAAACTACAGGGGGCTCGGCAATCAGCCCCAGCATTTT | CASSLRNYRGLGNQPQHF | TRBJ1-5 | TRBV28 | NA | TRBD1
TGTGCCAGTAGTGTGGACAGGGGTCTTGGCAACGAGCAGTACTTC | CASSVDRGLGNEQYF | TRBJ2-7 | TRBV19 | NA | TRBD1
TGTGCCAGCAAAAAGGAGGGGGCCAAAGTATACGAGCAGTACTTC | CASKKEGAKVYEQYF | TRBJ2-7 | TRBV6-6 | NA | NA
TGTGCCAGCCATAGGCGAGGGAGCGGGGAGCTGTTTTTT | CASHRRGSGELFF | TRBJ2-2 | TRBV27 | NA | NA
TGTGCCAGCAGCCGTGCTAGCTTCCCATACACCGGGGAGCTGTTTTTT | CASSRASFPYTGELFF | TRBJ2-2 | TRBV7-6 | NA | NA
TGTGCCAGCAGCGACAGGGGCGGTCAGCCCCAGCATTTT | CASSDRGGQPQHF | TRBJ1-5 | TRBV7-2 | few | TRBD1
TGTGCCAGCAGCTTCCCAGGGGCCCGAGGCACTGAAGCTTTCTTT | CASSFPGARGTEAFF | TRBJ1-1 | TRBV5-4 | NA | NA
TGTGCCAGCAGTCTAGGGGGACAGGGGACTCCTGAAGCTTTCTTT | CASSLGGQGTPEAFF | TRBJ1-1 | TRBV27 | NA | TRBD1
TGTGCCAGCAGCCCCAGCGGGGGGGCGTTGGGTAATGAGCAGTTCTTC | CASSPSGGALGNEQFF | TRBJ2-1 | TRBV28 | NA | TRBD2
TGTGCCAGCAGCCAAGCGAATACGCAGTATTTT | CASSQANTQYF | TRBJ2-3 | TRBV6-1 | NA | NA
TGTGCCACCAGCCCAATTAGGACAGGGAACACAGATACGCAGTATTTT | CATSPIRTGNTDTQYF | TRBJ2-3 | TRBV15 | NA | TRBD1
TGTGCCAGCAGAGAGGACAGAAGGGAGCGTGGCTACACCTTC | CASREDRRERGYTF | TRBJ1-2 | TRBV6-1 | few | NA
TGTGCCAGTAGTATTGCAGGTCCCTACGAGCAGTACTTC | CASSIAGPYEQYF | TRBJ2-7 | TRBV19 | NA | NA
TGTGCCAGCAGCGACAGGGGGGATGGCTACACCTTC | CASSDRGDGYTF | TRBJ1-2 | TRBV6-5 | NA | TRBD1
TGTGCCACCAAGGGGTCCGGGACAGGCAATCAGCCCCAGCATTTT | CATKGSGTGNQPQHF | TRBJ1-5 | TRBV10-3 | NA | TRBD1
TGTGCCAGCAGCCGGGGGAACTCTGGAAACACCATATATTTT | CASSRGNSGNTIYF | TRBJ1-3 | TRBV6-5 | NA | NA
TGCGCCAGCAGTGATCTGTCCTACGAGCAGTACTTC | CASSDLSYEQYF | TRBJ2-7 | TRBV10-1 | NA | NA
TGTGCCAGCAGTGATTTTATTTTTGGGCGCCTCTCTAGCACAGATACGCAGTATTTT | CASSDFIFGRLSSTDTQYF | TRBJ2-3 | TRBV2 | NA | NA
TGTGCCAGCAGTGTTCTGACAGGATGGACTGAAGCTTTCTTT | CASSVLTGWTEAFF | TRBJ1-1 | TRBV2 | NA | NA
TGTGCCAGCAGTTACGCCAGTCACACCGGGGAGCTGTTTTTT | CASSYASHTGELFF | TRBJ2-2 | TRBV6-6 | NA | NA
TGTGCCAGCAGCCAAGTGAGCGGCACTGAAGCTTTCTTT | CASSQVSGTEAFF | TRBJ1-1 | TRBV14 | NA | NA
TGTGCCAGCAGTGACAGGGATCTTTCTGGGGCCAACGTCCTGACTTTC | CASSDRDLSGANVLTF | TRBJ2-6 | TRBV6-1 | NA | NA
TGTGCCAGCAGGCGGGGGGGTAGCACAGATACGCAGTATTTT | CASRRGGSTDTQYF | TRBJ2-3 | TRBV6-5 | few | TRBD2
TGCGCCAGCAGTGAGTCGAAGATGCGGGTAAGGAACACTGAAGCTTTCTTT | CASSESKMRVRNTEAFF | TRBJ1-1 | TRBV10-2 | NA | NA
TGTGCCAGCGTACAAAGGTTAGGGGAGGGTTCACCCCTCCACTTT | CASVQRLGEGSPLHF | TRBJ1-6 | TRBV2 | few | NA
TGTGCCAGCTCACCTTCCCCGACAGGGCCTCACTACGAGCAGTACTTC | CASSPSPTGPHYEQYF | TRBJ2-7 | TRBV18 | NA | TRBD1
TGTGCCAGCAGTTCGGTGGCTGGGGCCAACGTCCTGACTTTC | CASSSVAGANVLTF | TRBJ2-6 | TRBV27 | NA | NA
TGTGCCAGCAGCGAGGGCGGACAGACCTACGAGCAGTACTTC | CASSEGGQTYEQYF | TRBJ2-7 | TRBV9 | once | NA
TGTGCCAGCACCCTTACAGGGGGAAGCAATCAGCCCCAGCATTTT | CASTLTGGSNQPQHF | TRBJ1-5 | TRBV28 | NA | TRBD1
TGTGCCAGCACCATAGGGGCTGCGAACAAGTACGAGCAGTACTTC | CASTIGAANKYEQYF | TRBJ2-7 | TRBV6-5 | NA | NA
TGTGCCAGCAGCCAAGATCCGGGACAGCGAAATCAGCCCCAGCATTTT | CASSQDPGQRNQPQHF | TRBJ1-5 | TRBV4-2 | NA | TRBD1
TGTGCCAGCAGCTCAAGGACAGGGCAGGTCGTATTTCAGCCCCAGCATTTT | CASSSRTGQVVFQPQHF | TRBJ1-5 | TRBV5-5 | NA | TRBD1
TGTGCCAGCAGCTTAGCTTCCGTAGAAGAGACCCAGTACTTC | CASSLASVEETQYF | TRBJ2-5 | TRBV7-9 | NA | NA
TGCGCCAGCAGCCAACTGTCCGGGACAGGAAGCTCCTATAATTCACCCCTCCACTTT | CASSQLSGTGSSYNSPLHF | TRBJ1-6 | TRBV4-3 | NA | TRBD1
TGTGCCAGCAGTGAATCGCCAGGAAGAGTCTCCTACGAGCAGTACTTC | CASSESPGRVSYEQYF | TRBJ2-7 | TRBV6-1 | NA | NA